The rows below give T cell receptor beta chains drawn from one sample of a study of blood T cell repertoires in COVID-19. The assay was immunoSEQ multiplex PCR, and TCRdb's table has in-frame clones only and misses some. The data show hundreds of thousands of clones, about 85% seen once. The sample was peripheral blood. The receptors originated from a man aged 18 to 29 with active or convalescent COVID-19. Each CDR3 is given with its conserved first and last residue. D genes are given only for firm matches. Rows may omit the clone size; those that give it use once, few, many or a size class.

v_call	j_call	clone_size	d_call	cdr3_nt	cdr3_aa
TRBV6-6	TRBJ2-7	NA	TRBD1	TGTGCCAGCAGTCGGGACAGGGGGACCTACGAGCAGTACTTC	CASSRDRGTYEQYF
TRBV6-6	TRBJ2-1	NA	TRBD1	TGTGCCAGCAGACCCGGACAGGGACCCCACAATGAGCAGTTCTTC	CASRPGQGPHNEQFF
TRBV19	TRBJ1-5	NA	NA	TGTGCCAGTAGTCCACAGGGCAATCAGCCCCAGCATTTT	CASSPQGNQPQHF
TRBV2	TRBJ2-3	once	NA	TGTGCCAGTCACCTAATGGACAAAACAGATACGCAGTATTTT	CASHLMDKTDTQYF
TRBV28	TRBJ1-1	NA	NA	TGTGCCAGCAGTTTATGGGACCAGGGGACTGAAGCTTTCTTT	CASSLWDQGTEAFF
TRBV6-2/TRBV6-3	TRBJ2-5	NA	NA	TGTGCCAGCAGTTACTCGCAGGCCCAAGAGACCCAGTACTTC	CASSYSQAQETQYF
TRBV3-1/TRBV3-2	TRBJ1-5	NA	TRBD1	TGTGCCAGCAGCCAAGAACCCGACAGGGGGAATCAGCCCCAGCATTTT	CASSQEPDRGNQPQHF
TRBV3-1/TRBV3-2	TRBJ1-1	NA	TRBD1	TGTGCCAGCAGCCAAGCCCCGACAGGGACGAACACTGAAGCTTTCTTT	CASSQAPTGTNTEAFF
TRBV18	TRBJ1-1	once	NA	TGTGCCAGCTCACCCCGGGGAGGGGTGGTTGAAGGAGCTTTCTTT	CASSPRGGVVEGAFF
TRBV30	TRBJ1-2	once	TRBD1	TGTGCCGGGACGCGACTGACAGGGATCGATGGCTACACCTTC	CAGTRLTGIDGYTF
TRBV30	TRBJ1-1	NA	NA	TGTGCCTGGACTTCAGCGCTTTGGAACACTGAAGCTTTCTTT	CAWTSALWNTEAFF
TRBV24-1	TRBJ2-1	NA	TRBD2	TGTGCCACCAGTCAGGCGGGAGGGGGTAATGAGCAGTTCTTC	CATSQAGGGNEQFF
TRBV5-4	TRBJ1-1	NA	TRBD1	TGTGCCAGCAGCCCGACAGGGATGAACACTGAAGCTTTCTTT	CASSPTGMNTEAFF
TRBV10-2	TRBJ2-2	few	TRBD1	TGCGCCAGCAGTGATTGGCAGGGGGCCGGGGAGCTGTTTTTT	CASSDWQGAGELFF
TRBV10-1	TRBJ2-7	NA	TRBD1	TGCGCCAGGGAGACAGGGGACTACGAGCAGTACTTC	CARETGDYEQYF
TRBV25-1	TRBJ1-3	NA	TRBD1	TGTGCCAGCAGTCAGGGGGCAGCCGGAAACACCATATATTTT	CASSQGAAGNTIYF
TRBV9	TRBJ2-1	few	TRBD2	TGTGCCAGCAGCGTAGCCGCCAGAGGAGCGGGAGGGCGGAATGAGCAGTTCTTC	CASSVAARGAGGRNEQFF
TRBV7-3	TRBJ1-2	NA	TRBD1	TGTGCCAGCAGTTCCGGGACAGGAGCCTATGGCTACACCTTC	CASSSGTGAYGYTF
TRBV7-3	TRBJ2-1	NA	NA	TGTGCCAGCAGCCCCTATCAGCGAGGCCGTTACAATGAGCAGTTCTTC	CASSPYQRGRYNEQFF
TRBV7-2	TRBJ1-1	NA	NA	TGTGCCAGCAGCTTAGATGGTGGGGCCATAAACACTGAAGCTTTCTTT	CASSLDGGAINTEAFF
TRBV28	TRBJ1-3	once	TRBD1	TGTGCCAGCAGTTTACCCCACATCCGGGACAGAGACACCATATATTTT	CASSLPHIRDRDTIYF
TRBV7-3	TRBJ2-2	NA	NA	TGTGCCAGCAGCCTCACGATGGGCCTTACCGGGGAGCTGTTTTTT	CASSLTMGLTGELFF
TRBV6-6	TRBJ2-2	NA	NA	TGTGCCAGCAGTTACGCGGCGGGGAACACCGGGGAGCTGTTTTTT	CASSYAAGNTGELFF
TRBV6-5	TRBJ1-2	once	TRBD1	TGTGCCAGCAGTTACTCGGGACAGGGGACTAACTATGGCTACACCTTC	CASSYSGQGTNYGYTF
TRBV5-1	TRBJ1-2	NA	TRBD1	TGCGCCAGCAGCTTGACGACAGGGGGCAACTATGGCTACACCTTC	CASSLTTGGNYGYTF
TRBV6-2/TRBV6-3	TRBJ2-3	NA	TRBD1	TGTGCCAGCAGTCAGGGACAGGGAGGGACAGATACGCAGTATTTT	CASSQGQGGTDTQYF
TRBV30	TRBJ2-6	NA	NA	TGTGCCTGGAGTGCGGCGGCCTCTGGGGCCAACGTCCTGACTTTC	CAWSAAASGANVLTF
TRBV13	TRBJ2-3	NA	TRBD2	TGTGCCAGCAGCCCGAGCGGGAGGGCGGAAGATACGCAGTATTTT	CASSPSGRAEDTQYF
TRBV28	TRBJ2-7	NA	TRBD2	TGTGCCAGCAGTTTAAAGGGGACGGGAGGGCCCCACGAGCAGTACTTC	CASSLKGTGGPHEQYF
TRBV6-5	TRBJ2-7	NA	TRBD2	TGTGCCAGCAGTACGGCGGGGGACCCCTACGAGCAGTACTTC	CASSTAGDPYEQYF
TRBV19	TRBJ1-5	NA	NA	TGTGCCAGTAGTATAGGTAACAGACCTAGCCCCAATCAGCCCCAGCATTTT	CASSIGNRPSPNQPQHF
TRBV19	TRBJ2-2	NA	TRBD1	TGTGCCAGTCGTAGGACAGGGGGCATCGGGGAGCTGTTTTTT	CASRRTGGIGELFF